One sample yielded the 8 T cell receptor beta chains listed below, sequenced in a study of cytomegalovirus exposure and HLA in healthy donors (dated by TCRdb to about 2017). Libraries were built with the immunoSEQ multiplex PCR assay. A mixture of 60 forward primers for TCR Vbeta segments and 13 reverse primers for TCR Jbeta segments was used in the multiplex PCR. TCRdb stores this immuneACCESS table with in-frame sequences only. Part of the clones is absent; in the studies checked, under half of the shortfall reflects unresolved V genes, and no reason is known for the rest. The table for this sample lists more than 80,000 clones; roughly 80% of them were counted only once. Jointly, the top ten make up 3.5% to 4% of the sample. Sample: PBMCs. The receptors were gathered from a man in his fifties or sixties in good health and CMV-seronegative.

V gene TRBV6-7 combines with J gene TRBJ1-3; D is uncertain. TRBV6-7 is flagged as an ORF with uncertain function. The CDR3 totals 16 residues. With 4 bases removed from V and 0 bases from J, the gap between germline ends came to 13 bases. The CDR3: CASSSKTFYSGNTIYF. As DNA, the CDR3 is TGTGCCAGCAGTTCCAAGACATTCTACTCTGGAAACACCATATATTTT.

This rearrangement joins TRBV5-4 to TRBJ2-1; 7 nucleotides match TRBD1. The ends lost 5 bases at V and 5 bases at J; junction bases unmatched: 7. CDR3 length equals 14 residues. In germline, CDR1 is SGHNT, CDR2 YYREEE (reference sequence). CDR3 DNA sequence: TGTGCCAGCAGAACCGGGACAGCGAACAATGAGCAGTTCTTC. It encodes CASRTGTANNEQFF.

The gene calls are TRBV4-3 and TRBJ2-6; maybe TRBD2 (6 bases). Trimming removed 4 bases at V and 2 bases at J, with 15 bases between. Germline V CDR1 and CDR2: LGHNA, YSLEER. The CDR3 spans 17 residues. DNA of the CDR3: TGCGCCAGCAGCCCCGTGAAGGGAGGTGCTGGGGCCAACGTCCTGACTTTC. Its protein is CASSPVKGGAGANVLTF.

This chain uses TRBV4-1 with TRBJ1-1; D remains unclear. The V end lost 3 bases, the J end lost 9 bases, and 11 bases lay between the germline ends. Germline V gene sequence: CDR1 MGHRA, CDR2 YSYEKL. CDR3 size: 12 residues. CDR3 region: CASSHQDGKAFF. CDR3 bases: TGCGCCAGCAGCCATCAGGACGGGAAAGCTTTCTTT.

V is TRBV9 and J is TRBJ2-2; 10 bases agree with TRBD2. Germline CDR1 and CDR2: SGDLS and YYNGEE. The CDR3 has 18 amino acids. V trimming: 6 bases; J trimming: 5 bases; junction bases outside the gene matches: 16. This CDR3 is CASTPSPSGGRETGELFF. CDR3 nucleotide sequence: TGTGCCAGCACCCCCTCCCCTAGCGGGGGACGGGAGACCGGGGAGCTGTTTTTT.

The genes are TRBV5-4 and TRBJ1-2, with D perhaps matching TRBD1 (5 bases). Trimming removed 0 bases at V and 6 bases at J, with 18 bases between. The CDR3 has 16 amino acids. CDR1 and CDR2 from the germline V gene are SGHNT and YYREEE (reference sequence). CDR3 residues: CASSLAFQGRMDGYTF. CDR3 nucleotide sequence: TGTGCCAGCAGCTTGGCCTTTCAGGGTAGGATGGATGGCTACACCTTC.

The chain links TRBV28 to TRBJ1-6; 9 bases fit TRBD1. Germline V gene data show CDR1 as MDHEN and CDR2 as SYDVKM. V trimming: 10 bases; J trimming: 5 bases; junction bases outside the gene matches: 9. The CDR3 runs 15 residues. CDR3 protein: CAIRPTGGDNSPLHF. The CDR3 nucleotides are TGTGCCATTCGGCCCACAGGGGGCGATAATTCACCCCTCCACTTT.

This sequence joins TRBV5-8 and TRBJ1-1, with D hard to call. V lost 1 base and J 1 base, leaving 8 bases between the germline ends. The germline gives CDR1 SGHTS, CDR2 YDEGEE. The CDR3 is 14 amino acids. The CDR3 sequence: CASSLYAENTEAFF. DNA of the CDR3: TGTGCCAGCAGCTTGTACGCAGAGAACACTGAAGCTTTCTTT.